This is a list of T cell receptor beta chains from one sample in a study of technical replicates of blood from several donors. Clones were read by immunoSEQ multiplex PCR, and TCRdb kept only the in-frame ones, dropping some. The sample includes tens of thousands of clones, 91% of them seen just once. The sample was T cells isolated from PBMCs. The receptor source for this set is a human donor in good health. Both conserved end residues are part of each CDR3. The D gene is left open where the match is weak. Size tells how often a clone was seen (once, few, many) or the class of an expanded clone, and some rows leave it out.

d_call	j_call	v_call	clone_size	cdr3_aa	cdr3_nt
NA	TRBJ1-2	TRBV19	NA	CASSRRQANYGYTF	TGTGCCAGTAGTAGACGACAGGCTAACTATGGCTACACCTTC
NA	TRBJ2-1	TRBV19	NA	CASSISAGREQFF	TGTGCCAGTAGTATTTCGGCGGGAAGGGAGCAGTTCTTC
TRBD1	TRBJ1-5	TRBV18	NA	CASSPAIGTANNQPQHF	TGTGCCAGCTCACCAGCTATCGGGACAGCGAATAATCAGCCCCAGCATTTT
NA	TRBJ2-7	TRBV28	NA	CASSFSSTYEQYF	TGTGCCAGCAGTTTTTCTTCTACCTACGAGCAGTACTTC
NA	TRBJ2-5	TRBV7-8	NA	CASSPLEAVQETQYF	TGTGCCAGCAGCCCCCTCGAGGCAGTCCAAGAGACCCAGTACTTC
TRBD2	TRBJ2-3	TRBV19	NA	CASRASGRRDTQYF	TGTGCCAGTAGGGCTAGCGGGAGACGAGATACGCAGTATTTT
NA	TRBJ2-7	TRBV27	NA	CASSLDRSYEQYF	TGTGCCAGCAGTTTAGACAGGTCATACGAGCAGTACTTC
NA	TRBJ1-3	TRBV7-3	NA	CASKGVENTIYF	TGTGCCAGCAAAGGGGTAGAAAACACCATATATTTT
NA	TRBJ2-5	TRBV11-2	NA	CASSPQGTRQETQYF	TGTGCCAGCAGCCCACAGGGGACTAGACAAGAGACCCAGTACTTC
NA	TRBJ1-5	TRBV6-6	few	CASSWDNNQPQHF	TGTGCCAGCAGTTGGGACAACAATCAGCCCCAGCATTTT
NA	TRBJ2-1	TRBV27	NA	CASNYYNEQFF	TGTGCCAGCAACTATTACAATGAGCAGTTCTTC
NA	TRBJ2-7	TRBV11-3	NA	CASSLEEFHEQYF	TGTGCCAGCAGCTTAGAAGAGTTCCACGAGCAGTACTTC
NA	TRBJ2-6	TRBV10-3	NA	CAISEFEALRAGANVLTF	TGTGCCATCAGTGAGTTTGAGGCCCTCAGGGCTGGGGCCAACGTCCTGACTTTC
TRBD1	TRBJ2-1	TRBV2	NA	CASTSARDRGLDEQFF	TGTGCCAGCACCAGCGCGCGGGACAGGGGGCTAGATGAGCAGTTCTTC
NA	TRBJ1-5	TRBV4-3	NA	CASSQELGGGPQHF	TGCGCCAGCAGCCAAGAACTCGGAGGAGGGCCCCAGCATTTT
NA	TRBJ1-2	TRBV5-1	NA	CASSFNLGGYTF	TGCGCCAGCAGCTTTAATCTAGGAGGCTACACCTTC
TRBD2	TRBJ2-1	TRBV10-3	few	CAISGTSGYNEQFF	TGTGCCATCAGTGGGACTAGCGGCTACAATGAGCAGTTCTTC
TRBD1	TRBJ1-1	TRBV7-9	few	CASSVTGGRGVNTEAFF	TGTGCCAGCAGCGTCACAGGGGGCCGGGGAGTGAACACTGAAGCTTTCTTT
NA	TRBJ2-7	TRBV6-5	NA	CASSYRYEQYF	TGTGCCAGCAGTTATCGGTACGAGCAGTACTTC
TRBD2	TRBJ2-7	TRBV6-6	NA	CASSASGIGSYEQYF	TGTGCCAGCAGCGCTAGCGGGATCGGATCCTACGAGCAGTACTTC
TRBD2	TRBJ2-5	TRBV9	NA	CASSLTQTSGKGTQYF	TGTGCCAGCAGCCTAACGCAAACTAGCGGGAAAGGGACCCAGTACTTC
NA	TRBJ2-1	TRBV5-4	NA	CASSSAGTSSYNEQFF	TGTGCCAGCAGCTCCGCCGGGACTTCCTCCTACAATGAGCAGTTCTTC
TRBD2	TRBJ2-5	TRBV20-1	NA	CSASGMGTQYF	TGCAGTGCGAGCGGGATGGGGACCCAGTACTTC
NA	TRBJ1-2	TRBV5-1	NA	CASSLVSPDHANYGYTF	TGCGCCAGCAGCTTGGTGAGCCCCGATCACGCTAACTATGGCTACACCTTC
NA	TRBJ1-3	TRBV19	NA	CASSILQGAGNTIYF	TGTGCCAGTAGTATATTACAGGGTGCTGGAAACACCATATATTTT
TRBD1	TRBJ1-5	TRBV9	NA	CASSARDRGQPQHF	TGTGCCAGCAGCGCGAGGGACAGGGGTCAGCCCCAGCATTTT